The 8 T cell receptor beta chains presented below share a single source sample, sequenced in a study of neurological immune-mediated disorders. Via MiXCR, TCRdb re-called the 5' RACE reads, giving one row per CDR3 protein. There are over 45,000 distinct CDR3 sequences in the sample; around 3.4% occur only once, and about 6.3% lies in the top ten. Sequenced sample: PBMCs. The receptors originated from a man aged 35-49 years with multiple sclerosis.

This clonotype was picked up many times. This CDR3 reads CSASGWREASSDTQYF. The CDR3 nucleotides are TGCAGTGCTAGTGGTTGGCGGGAAGCTTCGTCAGATACGCAGTATTTT. V is TRBV20-1 and J is TRBJ2-3, with D possibly TRBD2 on 6 matching bases. The CDR3 loop spans 16 amino acids. V lost 3 bases to trimming and J lost 4 bases, with 20 bases between them. The germline gives CDR1 DFQATT, CDR2 SNEGSKA (reference sequence).

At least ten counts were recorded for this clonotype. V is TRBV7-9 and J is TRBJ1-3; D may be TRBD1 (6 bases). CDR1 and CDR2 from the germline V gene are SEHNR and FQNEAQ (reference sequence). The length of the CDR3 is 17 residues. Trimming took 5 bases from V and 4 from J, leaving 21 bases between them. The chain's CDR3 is CASSINPAGAKGNTIYF. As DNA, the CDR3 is TGTGCCAGCAGCATAAACCCCGCAGGGGCGAAAGGAAACACCATATATTTT.

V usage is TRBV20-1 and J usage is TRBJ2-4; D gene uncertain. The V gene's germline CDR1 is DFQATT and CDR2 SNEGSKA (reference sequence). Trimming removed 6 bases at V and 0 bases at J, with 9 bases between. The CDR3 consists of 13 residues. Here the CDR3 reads CSAAQLAKNIQYF. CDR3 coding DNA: TGCAGTGCGGCTCAACTAGCCAAAAACATTCAGTACTTC.

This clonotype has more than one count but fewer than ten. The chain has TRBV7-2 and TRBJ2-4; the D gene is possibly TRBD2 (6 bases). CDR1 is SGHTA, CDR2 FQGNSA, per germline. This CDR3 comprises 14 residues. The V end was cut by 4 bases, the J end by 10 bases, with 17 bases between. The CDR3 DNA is TGTGCCAGCAGCTCACATTCGGGAGCAAAAATTCAGTACTTC. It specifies CASSSHSGAKIQYF.

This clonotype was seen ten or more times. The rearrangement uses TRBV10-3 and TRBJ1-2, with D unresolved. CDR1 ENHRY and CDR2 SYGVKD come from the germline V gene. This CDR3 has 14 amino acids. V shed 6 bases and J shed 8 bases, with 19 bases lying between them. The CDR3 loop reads CAISEPGDSRGYTF. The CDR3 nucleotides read TGTGCCATCAGCGAGCCTGGGGATTCCAGGGGCTACACCTTC.

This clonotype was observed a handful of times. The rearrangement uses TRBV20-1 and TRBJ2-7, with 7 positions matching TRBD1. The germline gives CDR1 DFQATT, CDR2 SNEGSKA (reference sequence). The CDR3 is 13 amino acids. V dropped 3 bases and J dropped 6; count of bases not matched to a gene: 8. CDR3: CSASQTGLSEQYF. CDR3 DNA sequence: TGCAGTGCTAGCCAGACAGGGTTGTCCGAGCAGTACTTC.

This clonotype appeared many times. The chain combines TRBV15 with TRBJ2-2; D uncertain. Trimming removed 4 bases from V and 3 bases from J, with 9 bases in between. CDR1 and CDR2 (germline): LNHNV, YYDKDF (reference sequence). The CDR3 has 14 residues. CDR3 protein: CATSMTSHTGELFF. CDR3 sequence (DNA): TGTGCCACCAGCATGACGTCTCACACCGGGGAGCTGTTTTTT.

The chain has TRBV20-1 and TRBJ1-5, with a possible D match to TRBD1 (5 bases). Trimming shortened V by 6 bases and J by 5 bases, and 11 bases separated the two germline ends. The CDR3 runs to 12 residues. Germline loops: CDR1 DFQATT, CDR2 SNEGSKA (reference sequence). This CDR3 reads CSAWDRDQPQHF. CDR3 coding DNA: TGCAGTGCCTGGGACCGAGATCAGCCCCAGCATTTT.